The following is a TCR beta chain sequence with its context. CDR1 is SGDLS, CDR2 YYNGEE, per germline. Trimming cost V 1 base and J 2 bases; bases outside gene matches: 5. The CDR3 length is 16 residues. Per the study methods: Estimates of nucleated cell counts were drawn from the amplification of reference gene primers. The repertoire was sequenced with immunoSEQ multiplex PCR; TCRdb's copy has only in-frame clones and lacks some. From that table come the V and J calls and clone size; the DNA was used to work out D and trimming. The table has 250,000 to 350,000 clones, approximately 85% seen once; the top ten hold around 1%. All recovered Cohort 3 donors got two negative PCRs, got clearance, or saw symptom resolution. This specimen belongs to a study of blood T cell repertoires in COVID-19.

The gene calls are TRBV9 and TRBJ2-3, with 9 bases matching TRBD2. Sequenced sample: PBMCs or T cells enriched from blood (not recorded which). The clonotype was recovered from a woman aged 25 to 39 who had recovered from COVID-19. This CDR3 is CASSVPTSGSTDTQYF. The CDR3 DNA is TGTGCCAGCAGCGTACCGACTAGCGGATCCACAGATACGCAGTATTTT.